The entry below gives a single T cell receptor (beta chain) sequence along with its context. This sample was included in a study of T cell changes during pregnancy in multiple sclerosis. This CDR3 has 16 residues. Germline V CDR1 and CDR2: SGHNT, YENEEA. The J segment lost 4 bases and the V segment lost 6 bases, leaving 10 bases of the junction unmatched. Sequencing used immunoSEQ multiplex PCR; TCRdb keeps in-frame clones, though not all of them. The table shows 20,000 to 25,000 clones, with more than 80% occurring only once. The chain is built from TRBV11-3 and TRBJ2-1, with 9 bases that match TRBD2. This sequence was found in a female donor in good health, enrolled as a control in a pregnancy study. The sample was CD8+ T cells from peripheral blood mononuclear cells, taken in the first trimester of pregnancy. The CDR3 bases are TGTGCCAGCAGTTCCCGGGCGGGGGGGGAATACAATGAGCAGTTCTTC. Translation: CASSSRAGGEYNEQFF.